Listed here are 4 T cell receptor beta chains from one sample, sequenced in a study of T cells in Graves' hyperthyroidism and ophthalmopathy. Amplification of TCR beta CDR3 regions used RNA as the template. First-round RT-PCR targeting the TCR CDR3 was performed with the HTBI primer set. TCRdb reprocessed the multiplex PCR reads via MiXCR and lists one record per CDR3 protein. The sample includes a few hundred thousand distinct CDR3 sequences, 18% of them seen just once. Material for sequencing was blood. These receptors all stem from a woman aged 40 to 50 with Graves' ophthalmopathy.

This clonotype was detected many times. This sequence joins TRBV28 and TRBJ2-7; D ambiguous. Germline-derived CDR1 and CDR2 are MDHEN and SYDVKM. The germline V and J ends were trimmed by 5 bases and 0 bases, with 11 bases remaining between them. The CDR3 loop spans 14 amino acids. In DNA, the CDR3 is TGTGCCAGCAGTCGTATGACTGGCTCCTACGAGCAGTACTTC. It codes for CASSRMTGSYEQYF.

The J gene is TRBJ1-1, the V gene TRBV12-5; D is uncertain. The CDR3 is 20 amino acids. CDR1 and CDR2 from the germline V gene are LGHNT and FRNRAP. Trimming left V 5 bases short and J 1 base short, with 29 bases between. CDR3 sequence (DNA): TGTGCTAGTGGTGCTGACGGGCCCGACGTGCTGAACGAAGAGAACACTGAAGCTTTCTTT. Protein product: CASGADGPDVLNEENTEAFF.

In this sample, this clonotype turned up many times. This chain uses TRBV27 with TRBJ2-7, with D maybe TRBD1 (6 bases). Germline V lookup: CDR1 MNHEY, CDR2 SMNVEV (reference sequence). The V end was cut by 6 bases, the J end by 2 bases, with 14 bases between. This CDR3 has 14 residues. CDR3 nucleotides: TGTGCCAGCAGCGTCAGGGGCGGCACCTACGAGCAGTACTTC. Encoded protein: CASSVRGGTYEQYF.

This clonotype appeared many times. This chain uses TRBV20-1 with TRBJ1-5; TRBD1 matches at 7 bases. The CDR3 is 13 residues long. J gave up 6 bases and V 2 bases, and 4 bases lay outside the gene matches. Germline V gives CDR1 DFQATT, CDR2 SNEGSKA (reference sequence). CDR3 residues: CSARRTGSQPQHF. In nucleotides, the CDR3 is TGCAGTGCTAGAAGGACAGGTAGTCAGCCCCAGCATTTT.